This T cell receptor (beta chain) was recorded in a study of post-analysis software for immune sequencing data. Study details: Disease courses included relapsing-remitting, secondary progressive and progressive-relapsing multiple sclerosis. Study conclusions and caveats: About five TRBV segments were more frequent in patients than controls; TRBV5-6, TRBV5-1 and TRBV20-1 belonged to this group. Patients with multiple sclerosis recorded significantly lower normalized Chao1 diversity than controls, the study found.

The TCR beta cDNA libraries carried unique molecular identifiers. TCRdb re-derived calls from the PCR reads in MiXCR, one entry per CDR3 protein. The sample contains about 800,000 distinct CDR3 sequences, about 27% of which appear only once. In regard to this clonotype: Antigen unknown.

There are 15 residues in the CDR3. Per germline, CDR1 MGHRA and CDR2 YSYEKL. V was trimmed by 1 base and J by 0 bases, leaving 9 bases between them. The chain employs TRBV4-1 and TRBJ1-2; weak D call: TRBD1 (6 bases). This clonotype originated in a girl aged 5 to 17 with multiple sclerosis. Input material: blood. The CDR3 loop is CASSQGTATNYGYTF. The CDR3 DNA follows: TGCGCCAGCAGCCAAGGGACAGCAACTAACTATGGCTACACCTTC.